Below are 19 T cell receptor beta chains sequenced from a single sample in a study of T cell responses to AZD1222 COVID-19 vaccine. The data were produced by immunoSEQ multiplex PCR, yet TCRdb's version contains in-frame clones alone and is incomplete. The data show around 140,000 clones, with over 90% seen just once and more than 4.5% held by the top ten. The sample in question was peripheral blood, obtained on day 0 of AZD1222 vaccination. The receptors come from an adult in good health.

CDR3 protein: CASTRVDTEAFF. The CDR3 DNA follows: TGTGCCAGTACGAGGGTCGACACTGAAGCTTTCTTT. The chain joins TRBV28 to TRBJ1-1; D unclear. The CDR3 has 12 residues. Deletions cut 9 bases from V and 3 bases from J, with 11 bases between. CDR1 is MDHEN, CDR2 SYDVKM, per germline.

In this sample, this clone turned up once. This chain joins TRBV21-1 and TRBJ1-1. TRBV21-1 is deemed a pseudogene. This CDR3 region has 14 residues. CDR3: CASSKALEGPLAFF. CDR3 DNA sequence: TGTGCCAGCAGCAAAGCGTTGGAGGGTCCCCTAGCTTTCTTT.

The chain recombines TRBV12-3 or TRBV12-4 with TRBJ1-2; TRBD1 matches at 8 bases. V was clipped by 9 bases and J by 4 bases; unmatched bases: 7. The CDR3 consists of 13 residues. DNA for the CDR3: TGTGCCAGTGGGCAGGACAGGGTCTATGGCTACACCTTC. Protein product: CASGQDRVYGYTF.

This clone was detected once. The rearrangement links TRBV25-1 to TRBJ2-7; D is perhaps TRBD1 (5 bases). Trimming stripped 8 bases from V and 1 base from J, with 6 bases between. CDR1 and CDR2 from the germline V gene are MGHDK and SYGVNS. CDR3 length: 11 amino acids. The CDR3 DNA reads TGTGCCAGCGCAGGGTCCTACGAGCAGTACTTC. This translates into CASAGSYEQYF.

This sequence joins TRBV14 and TRBJ1-2; D is unresolved. V lost 0 bases and J 2 bases, leaving 16 bases between the germline ends. This CDR3 has 17 amino acids. CDR1 is SGHDN and CDR2 is FVKESK in the germline V gene. CDR3 loop: CASSQDWVGRGNYGYTF. CDR3 DNA: TGTGCCAGCAGCCAAGATTGGGTAGGGAGAGGGAACTATGGCTACACCTTC. Variable domain in full (rest from reference TRBV14 and TRBJ1-2): EAGVTQFPSHSVIEKGQTVTLRCDPISGHDNLYWYRRVMGKEIKFLLHFVKESKQDESGMPNNRFLAERTGGTYSTLKVQPAELEDSGVYFCASSQDWVGRGNYGYTFGSGTRLTVV.

The chain recombines TRBV7-9 with TRBJ1-4; D not certain. CDR3 length equals 14 residues. With 5 bases removed from V and 4 bases from J, the gap between germline ends came to 11 bases. Germline V lookup: CDR1 SEHNR, CDR2 FQNEAQ (reference sequence). The CDR3 reads CASSPMGNNEKLFF. The CDR3 nucleotides read TGTGCCAGCAGCCCCATGGGGAATAATGAAAAACTGTTTTTT.

This rearrangement joins TRBV4-2 to TRBJ2-5, with D maybe TRBD2 (5 bases). The germline CDR1 and CDR2 sequences are LGHNA and YNFKEQ. V lost 0 bases to trimming and J lost 4 bases, with 24 bases between them. The CDR3 sequence is 19 residues long. CDR3 DNA sequence: TGTGCCAGCAGCCAAGATCTGACCCTCTCCCCTAGTGCGGGAGAGACCCAGTACTTC. This translates into CASSQDLTLSPSAGETQYF.

This clone was found a few times. The chain has TRBV5-4 and TRBJ1-4, with unresolved D. This CDR3 region has 14 residues. CDR1 SGHNT and CDR2 YYREEE come from the germline V gene (reference sequence). Trimming cost V 0 bases and J 5 bases, with 8 bases left between them. DNA for the CDR3: TGTGCCAGCAGCTTGGGCAGGTCGAATGAAAAACTGTTTTTT. The encoded protein is CASSLGRSNEKLFF.

V is TRBV2 and J is TRBJ1-4, with D perhaps matching TRBD1 (5 bases). The V end lost 3 bases, the J end lost 7 bases, and 15 bases lay between the germline ends. In germline, CDR1 is SNHLY, CDR2 FYNNEI. The CDR3 has 15 residues. The CDR3 DNA is TGTGCCAGCAGTGATCCAGGAAGGGGTGTTGAAAAACTGTTTTTT. Its translation: CASSDPGRGVEKLFF.

V gene TRBV6-2 or TRBV6-3 combines with J gene TRBJ2-7, with 10 bases that match TRBD2. The V and J ends lost 5 bases and 2 bases, in that order; junction bases with no gene match: 15. The length of the CDR3 is 18 residues. The germline V gene encodes CDR1 MNHEY and CDR2 SVGEGT. The CDR3 loop reads CASSPGPSGSMVPYEQYF. CDR3 DNA: TGTGCCAGCAGTCCGGGCCCTAGCGGGAGCATGGTCCCCTACGAGCAGTACTTC.

The sample holds a few counts of this clone. The rearrangement links TRBV11-2 to TRBJ1-5, with D maybe TRBD1 (6 bases). Between the trimmed V and J ends, which lost 5 bases and 5 bases, there was a span of 10 bases. The length of the CDR3 is 13 residues. Germline V gene sequence: CDR1 SGHAT, CDR2 FQNNGV. This CDR3 reads CASSIGQHQPQHF. CDR3 nucleotide sequence: TGTGCCAGCAGCATCGGACAGCATCAGCCCCAGCATTTT.

V gene TRBV6-5 combines with J gene TRBJ2-7; D may be TRBD2 (6 bases). With 2 bases removed from V and 7 bases from J, the gap between germline ends came to 15 bases. The CDR3 runs 14 residues. Germline CDR1 is MNHEY and CDR2 is SVGAGI. DNA for the CDR3: TGTGCCAGCAGTTACGACGGCGGGGCGAGAGAGCAGTACTTC. Translating it yields CASSYDGGAREQYF.

The chain links TRBV2 to TRBJ2-5; no firm D call. V shed 1 base and J shed 6 bases, with 0 bases lying between them. The CDR3 covers 10 residues. Germline V CDR1 and CDR2: SNHLY, FYNNEI. CDR3 region: CASSEETQYF. In DNA, the CDR3 is TGTGCCAGCAGTGAAGAGACCCAGTACTTC.

This chain joins TRBV3-1 (or the pseudogene TRBV3-2) and TRBJ2-3; D might be TRBD2 (7 bases). With 8 bases removed from V and 1 base from J, the gap between germline ends came to 19 bases. The CDR3 runs 16 residues. The germline gives CDR1 LGHDT, CDR2 YNNKEL (reference sequence). CDR3 bases: TGTGCCAGCGGAATCTCGGGGGGCCGGGGCACAGATACGCAGTATTTT. This codes for CASGISGGRGTDTQYF.

CDR3 amino acids: CASSQVQGFSPLHF. The CDR3 nucleotides read TGTGCCAGCAGCCAAGTCCAGGGATTTTCACCCCTCCACTTT. J is TRBJ1-6 and V is TRBV14; D possibly corresponds to TRBD1 (5 bases). This CDR3 region has 14 residues. CDR1 is SGHDN and CDR2 is FVKESK in the germline V gene. The V gene lost 1 base and the J gene lost 9 bases, with 10 bases spanning the gap.

The chain combines TRBV18 with TRBJ1-1, with D unclear. With 6 bases removed from V and 1 base from J, the gap between germline ends came to 12 bases. Germline V gene sequence: CDR1 KGHSH, CDR2 LQKENI. The CDR3 contains 14 residues. DNA of the CDR3: TGTGCCAGCTCCGAAAATTCGGCGAACACTGAAGCTTTCTTT. Its protein is CASSENSANTEAFF.

The chain combines TRBV11-2 with TRBJ1-1; 8 nucleotides line up with TRBD1. V dropped 5 bases and J dropped 11; count of bases not matched to a gene: 10. This CDR3 has 13 amino acids. Looked up from germline, CDR1 is SGHAT and CDR2 is FQNNGV. The CDR3 sequence is CASSPTLDREAFF. CDR3 bases: TGTGCCAGCAGCCCTACTTTGGACAGGGAGGCTTTCTTT.

The chain joins TRBV23-1 to TRBJ2-4; weak D call: TRBD1 (5 bases). TRBV23-1 carries the ORF label, with uncertain function. With 2 bases removed from V and 3 bases from J, the gap between germline ends came to 23 bases. The CDR3 loop spans 19 amino acids. The chain's CDR3 is CASSQTQQSEGVGKNIQYF. In DNA form, the CDR3 reads TGCGCCAGCAGTCAAACCCAGCAGTCTGAAGGGGTGGGCAAAAACATTCAGTACTTC.

J is TRBJ2-5 and V is TRBV7-2; no clear D gene. V was clipped by 4 bases and J by 5 bases, with 8 bases between them. The germline V gene encodes CDR1 SGHTA and CDR2 FQGNSA. This CDR3 spans 12 amino acids. CDR3 protein: CASSSRWETQYF. The CDR3, as DNA: TGTGCCAGCAGCTCCCGTTGGGAGACCCAGTACTTC.